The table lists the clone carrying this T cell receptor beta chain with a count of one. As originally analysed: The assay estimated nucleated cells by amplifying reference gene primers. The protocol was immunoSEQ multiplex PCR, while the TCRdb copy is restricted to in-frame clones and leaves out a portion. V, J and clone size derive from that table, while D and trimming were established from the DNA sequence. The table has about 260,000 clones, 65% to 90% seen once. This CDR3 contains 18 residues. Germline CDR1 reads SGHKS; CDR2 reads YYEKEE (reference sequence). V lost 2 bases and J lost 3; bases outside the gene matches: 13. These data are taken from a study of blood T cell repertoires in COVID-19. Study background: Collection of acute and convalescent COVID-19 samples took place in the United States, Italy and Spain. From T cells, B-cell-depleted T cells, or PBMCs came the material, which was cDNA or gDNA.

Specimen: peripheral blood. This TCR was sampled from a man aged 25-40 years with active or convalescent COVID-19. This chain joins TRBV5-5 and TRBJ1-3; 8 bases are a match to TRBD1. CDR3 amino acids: CASSFMQGAGFGGNTIYF. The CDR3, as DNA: TGTGCCAGCAGCTTTATGCAGGGGGCAGGCTTCGGTGGAAACACCATATATTTT.